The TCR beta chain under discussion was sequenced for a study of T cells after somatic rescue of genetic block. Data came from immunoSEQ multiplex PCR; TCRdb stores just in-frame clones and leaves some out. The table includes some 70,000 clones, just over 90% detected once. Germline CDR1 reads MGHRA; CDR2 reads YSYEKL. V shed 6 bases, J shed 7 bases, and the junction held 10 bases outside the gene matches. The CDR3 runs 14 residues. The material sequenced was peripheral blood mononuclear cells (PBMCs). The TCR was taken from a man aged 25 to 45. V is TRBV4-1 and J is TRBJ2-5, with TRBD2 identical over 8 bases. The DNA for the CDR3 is TGCGCCAGCAGGGGCCCGGGGGGGCCCCGGACCCAGTACTTC. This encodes CASRGPGGPRTQYF.